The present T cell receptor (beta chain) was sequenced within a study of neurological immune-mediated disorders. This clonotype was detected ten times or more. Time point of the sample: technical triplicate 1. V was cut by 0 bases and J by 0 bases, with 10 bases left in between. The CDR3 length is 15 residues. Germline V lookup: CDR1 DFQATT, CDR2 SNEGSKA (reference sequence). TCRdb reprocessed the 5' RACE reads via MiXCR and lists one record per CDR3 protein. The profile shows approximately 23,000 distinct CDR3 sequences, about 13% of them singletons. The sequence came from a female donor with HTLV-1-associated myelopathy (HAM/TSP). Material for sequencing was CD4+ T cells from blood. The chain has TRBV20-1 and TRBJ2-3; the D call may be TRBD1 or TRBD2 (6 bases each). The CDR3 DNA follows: TGCAGTGCTAGAGATGGCGGGACAAGCACAGATACGCAGTATTTT. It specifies CSARDGGTSTDTQYF.